This entry describes one T cell receptor beta chain. This clonotype was detected a few times. Its antigen is currently not known. No base quality values were provided; no much bigger clone lies one nucleotide off. The library was produced with 5' RACE. TCRdb records Illumina HiSeq 2000 as the sequencer. A universal primer binding site was introduced by template switching, and a unique molecular identifier was present in the final cDNA, enabling accurate counting of TCR cDNA molecules. Specific primers in the conserved constant-segment region were used to synthesize first-strand cDNA for TCR alpha and beta chains. To control for contamination, every cDNA library was double barcoded, receiving both a SMART-Mk sample barcode and Illumina barcodes. TruSeq adapter sequences, together with Illumina sample barcodes, were added in two successive PCR steps. TCR alpha and beta cDNA libraries were sequenced on the Illumina HiSeq platform with custom primers. On the authors' methods: MiGEC processed the raw reads to extract unique molecular identifiers, while MiXCR was used to determine the CDR3 positions. Recombination models were inferred per individual with the repgenHMM and IGoR tools using an EM algorithm. The tcR package in R was used for shared clonotype analysis, with sharing normalized by the product of cloneset sizes. To study raw recombination without the effects of thymic and clonal selection, out-of-frame nonproductive sequences were analyzed. TCRdb ran its own pipeline on the public reads, namely fastp trimming at Q25 and MiXCR clone calling, and kept in-frame beta chains. Entries are consolidated by CDR3 protein sequence, retaining the most common genes and DNA. The authors' filters were not applied to this entry. The table for this sample lists under 400,000 distinct CDR3 sequences; roughly 9% of them were counted only once. Together, the top ten hold 8.5% to 10% of the sample.

All donors were healthy Caucasians. Three unrelated non-twin adults were additionally sequenced: a male aged 18 to 29, a male aged 50 to 60 and a female aged 50 to 60. Using Miltenyi CD45RO+ enrichment and human naive T-cell isolation kits, memory (CD45RO+) and naive T cells were isolated from PBMC. V is shortened by 0 bases, J by 1 base, and the region joining them spans 8 bases. In the germline V gene, CDR1 corresponds to SGHRS and CDR2 to YFSETQ. The CDR3 contains 14 residues, cysteine and phenylalanine counted. Only CDR3 DNA is held: 42 bases, read in frame from base 1. The sample belongs to a study of identical twins (dated by TCRdb to about 2016). The study in broad terms: The study deep-sequenced TCR alpha and beta repertoires from monozygotic twins, unrelated adults of various ages and cord blood to test whether fetal clonotypes persist. To rule out contamination, the twin experiments were replicated at different times with different library preparation protocols. The study at large found these results: Invariant T cells such as MAIT and iNKT could partly confound zero-insertion analyses, though diverse VJ usage argued against this for most clonotypes. Abundant cord blood beta clonotypes carried fewer insertions; young adult naive repertoires showed a weaker similar trend, while memory repertoires showed none. Compared with coincidental sharing between unrelated individuals, out-of-frame TCR alpha sequences shared between twins had an excess of sequences with low generation probability. Because the same donors could not be followed over many years, conclusions were based on cross-sectional statistical analysis. In beta out-of-frame sequences, excess twin sharing was weaker, because having fewer shared sequences lowered the signal-to-noise ratio. In monozygotic twins, out-of-frame TCR alpha sharing was systematically underestimated by recombination models, although the models agreed with sharing between unrelated individuals.

The sample consisted of naive T cells sorted from blood. The intended sense of this specimen's cell subset or site label: cells isolated with a human naive T-cell isolation kit. The clonotype was recovered from a woman between 45 and 60 years old in good health. Rearrangement joined TRBV5-1 to TRBJ2-7; D gene: possibly TRBD1, on 6 matching bases. The nucleotide sequence reads TGCGCCAGCAGCTTGGAAAGGGGGTCCTACGAGCAGTACTTC. It translates to CASSLERGSYEQYF.